This T cell receptor (beta chain) was sequenced during a study of Ad26.COV2.S vaccination and SARS-CoV-2 variants. Assay: immunoSEQ multiplex PCR; the TCRdb copy retains only in-frame clones and omits some. The sample records about 500,000 clones, roughly nine tenths being singletons. Regarding treatment: over 15 received Ad26.COV2.S at low or high dose, single or two shots; about five received placebo; per-sample allocation not given. Collection of the samples took place on day 63 after the first injection of vaccine or placebo. The V end lost 0 bases, the J end lost 0 bases, and 8 bases lay between the germline ends. The CDR3 covers 16 residues. CDR1 is KGHSH and CDR2 is LQKENI in the germline V gene.

The rearrangement uses TRBV18 and TRBJ2-2; no clear D. The material was peripheral blood, obtained in a trial of Ad26.COV2.S vaccine versus placebo. The clonotype was recovered from a person between 18 and 65 years old who received the Ad26.COV2.S COVID-19 vaccine or a placebo. In DNA, the CDR3 is TGTGCCAGCTCACCACCCCCGACACCGAACACCGGGGAGCTGTTTTTT. As protein: CASSPPPTPNTGELFF.